The 15 T cell receptor beta chains below were found in one sample sequenced in a study of blood T cell repertoires in COVID-19. Some clones are missing from TCRdb's copy, which holds only in-frame ones; the method was immunoSEQ multiplex PCR. The table shows about 400,000 clones, with roughly 89% occurring only once. Sequencing used PBMCs or T cells enriched from blood (not recorded which). The receptors shown here come from a woman aged 45-59 years who had recovered from COVID-19.

The chain employs TRBV28 and TRBJ1-1, with D possibly matching TRBD1 (5 bases). CDR3 length: 14 amino acids. V dropped 7 bases and J dropped 5 bases, with 17 bases sitting between them. CDR1 is MDHEN and CDR2 is SYDVKM in the germline V gene. The CDR3: CASNPPGSRTEAFF. The CDR3 region has the DNA TGTGCCAGCAACCCCCCAGGGTCTAGGACTGAAGCTTTCTTT. The full variable domain, with the rest looked up from reference TRBV28 and TRBJ1-1, is DVKVTQSSRYLVKRTGEKVFLECVQDMDHENMFWYRQDPGLGLRLIYFSYDVKMKEKGDIPEGYSVSREKKERFSLILESASTNQTSMYLCASNPPGSRTEAFFGQGTRLTVV.

This chain joins TRBV2 and TRBJ2-7, with D tentatively TRBD1 (6 bases). Trimming removed 6 bases at V and 6 bases at J, with 15 bases between. This CDR3 contains 13 residues. Germline CDR1 SNHLY, CDR2 FYNNEI. The CDR3 coding sequence is TGTGCCAGCAGGGAAAACAGGGTTTCCGAGCAGTACTTC. This translates into CASRENRVSEQYF.

The chain is built from TRBV5-1 and TRBJ1-2; D is ambiguous. The germline V gene has CDR1 SGHRS and CDR2 YFSETQ. This CDR3 is built from 15 residues. Trimming took 0 bases from V and 6 from J, leaving 15 bases between them. The CDR3 DNA sequence: TGCGCCAGCAGCTTGGCCGGACCCCTCGGGGATGGCTACACCTTC. Translating gives CASSLAGPLGDGYTF.

In DNA form, the CDR3 reads TGTGCCAGCAGTCCCGGGACAGGGGCCTACGAGCAGTACTTC. Its translation is CASSPGTGAYEQYF. The chain uses TRBV2 and TRBJ2-7; 10 bases line up with TRBD1. The junction had 3 bases not matched to a gene; V was cut back by 5 bases and J by 2 bases. Germline CDR1 reads SNHLY; CDR2 reads FYNNEI. The CDR3 has 14 residues.

The chain couples TRBV7-2 to TRBJ1-3; 8 nucleotides agree with TRBD1. CDR3 length: 17 residues. V shed 5 bases and J 0 bases; nucleotides not matched to a gene: 9. Germline CDR1 is SGHTA and CDR2 is FQGNSA. CDR3 nucleotide sequence: TGTGCCAGCAGCCGCCGGACAGGGAGCGACTCTGGAAACACCATATATTTT. The encoded protein is CASSRRTGSDSGNTIYF.

The chain combines TRBV27 with TRBJ2-5; 8 bases are shared with TRBD2. The length of the CDR3 is 14 residues. Germline V gene lookup returns CDR1 MNHEY and CDR2 SMNVEV (reference sequence). J gave up 2 bases and V 5 bases, and 4 bases lay outside the gene matches. In DNA form, the CDR3 reads TGTGCCAGCAGTGAGCGGGGGTGGCAAGAGACCCAGTACTTC. Its translation is CASSERGWQETQYF.

The CDR3 region is CASSEAWGRGETQYF. CDR3 DNA sequence: TGTGCCAGCAGTGAAGCCTGGGGGCGGGGGGAGACCCAGTACTTC. The chain employs TRBV6-1 and TRBJ2-5; D may be TRBD2 (7 bases). The CDR3 runs to 15 residues. Per the germline V gene, CDR1 is MNHNS and CDR2 is SASEGT. Between the trimmed V and J ends, which lost 0 bases and 5 bases, there was a span of 13 bases.

The rearrangement joins TRBV2 to TRBJ1-2; D might be TRBD1 (6 bases). The V gene lost 9 bases and the J gene lost 4 bases, with 15 bases spanning the gap. Per the germline V gene, CDR1 is SNHLY and CDR2 is FYNNEI. The CDR3 has 13 residues. CDR3 residues: CASHRVLFYGYTF. The CDR3 nucleotides read TGTGCCAGTCACAGGGTACTGTTCTATGGCTACACCTTC.

The chain recombines TRBV6-5 with TRBJ1-6; 7 nucleotides match TRBD1. Trimming took 0 bases from V and 7 from J; bases not matched to a gene: 6. Germline loops: CDR1 MNHEY, CDR2 SVGAGI. The CDR3 length is 16 residues. CDR3 loop: CASSYSETGLNSPLHF. CDR3 in DNA: TGTGCCAGCAGTTACTCCGAGACAGGGTTGAATTCACCCCTCCACTTT.

This clone occurred once. The CDR3 sequence: CASSETGSYEQYF. The CDR3 DNA sequence: TGTGCCAGCAGCGAAACAGGTTCCTACGAGCAGTACTTC. This sequence joins TRBV5-6 and TRBJ2-7; TRBD1 might be the D (5 bases). Germline V gives CDR1 SGHDT, CDR2 YYEEEE. The CDR3 contains 13 residues. V lost 4 bases, J lost 1 base, and 9 bases lay in between.

This rearrangement joins TRBV7-2 to TRBJ1-4; perhaps TRBD1 as D (6 bases). CDR1 and CDR2 (germline): SGHTA, FQGNSA. This CDR3 has 17 residues. V lost 0 bases and J 7 bases, leaving 18 bases between the germline ends. CDR3 in amino acids: CASSLAPPGDMGEKLFF. In nucleotides, the CDR3 is TGTGCCAGCAGCTTAGCGCCCCCTGGGGACATGGGTGAAAAACTGTTTTTT.

The chain links TRBV5-1 to TRBJ1-1, with TRBD1 matching over 10 bases. CDR1 is SGHRS and CDR2 is YFSETQ in the germline V gene. V shed 4 bases and J 3 bases; nucleotides not matched to a gene: 6. This CDR3 is 15 amino acids long. As DNA, the CDR3 is TGCGCCAGCAGCGTAACCGGGACAGGGGACACTGAAGCTTTCTTT. It is translated as CASSVTGTGDTEAFF.

The chain employs TRBV4-2 and TRBJ2-2, with 11 bases that match TRBD2. Germline CDR1 LGHNA, CDR2 YNFKEQ. The CDR3 totals 17 residues. Trimming cost V 3 bases and J 2 bases; bases outside gene matches: 5. CDR3 region: CASSQDLAGGNTGELFF. DNA for the CDR3: TGTGCCAGCAGCCAGGACCTAGCGGGGGGTAACACCGGGGAGCTGTTTTTT.

The J gene is TRBJ2-1, the V gene TRBV4-3; 12 nucleotides line up with TRBD2. Trimming at V came to 0 bases and at J to 6 bases, leaving 6 bases not matched to a gene. The CDR3 runs 17 residues. Germline V lookup: CDR1 LGHNA, CDR2 YSLEER. The CDR3, as DNA: TGCGCCAGCAGCCAAGATCACGGACTAGCGGGGACCAATGAGCAGTTCTTC. Amino acids: CASSQDHGLAGTNEQFF.

The chain joins TRBV10-3 to TRBJ2-5; D possibly corresponds to TRBD1 (6 bases). The CDR3 extends over 12 amino acids. V was trimmed by 9 bases and J by 5 bases, leaving 13 bases between them. CDR1 ENHRY and CDR2 SYGVKD come from the germline V gene. CDR3: CAIQGSGETQYF. CDR3 DNA: TGTGCCATACAGGGCTCCGGGGAGACCCAGTACTTC.